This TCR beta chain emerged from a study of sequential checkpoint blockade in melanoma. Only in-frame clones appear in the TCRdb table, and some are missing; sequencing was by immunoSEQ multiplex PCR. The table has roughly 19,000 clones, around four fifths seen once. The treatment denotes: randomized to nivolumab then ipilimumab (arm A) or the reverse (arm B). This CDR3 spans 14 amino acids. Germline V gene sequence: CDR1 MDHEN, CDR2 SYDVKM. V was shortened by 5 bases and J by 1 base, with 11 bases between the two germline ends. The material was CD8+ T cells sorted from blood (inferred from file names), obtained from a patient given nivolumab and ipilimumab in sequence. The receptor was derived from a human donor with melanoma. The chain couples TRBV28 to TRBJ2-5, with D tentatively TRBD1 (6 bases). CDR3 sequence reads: CASSLWTAQETQYF. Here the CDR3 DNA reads TGTGCCAGCAGTCTCTGGACAGCCCAAGAGACCCAGTACTTC.